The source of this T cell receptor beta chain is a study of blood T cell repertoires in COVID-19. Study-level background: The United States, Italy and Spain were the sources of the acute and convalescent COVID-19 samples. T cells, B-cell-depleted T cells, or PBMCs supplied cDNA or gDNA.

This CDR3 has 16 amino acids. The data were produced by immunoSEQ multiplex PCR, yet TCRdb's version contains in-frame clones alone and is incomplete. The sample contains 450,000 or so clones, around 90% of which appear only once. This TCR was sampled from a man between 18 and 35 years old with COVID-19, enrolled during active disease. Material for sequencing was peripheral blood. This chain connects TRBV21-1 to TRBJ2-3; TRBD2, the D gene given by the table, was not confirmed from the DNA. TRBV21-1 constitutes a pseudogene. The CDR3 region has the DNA TGTGCCAGCAGCAAAGGCCAGGCGCGAGGGACAGATACGCAGTATTTT. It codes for CASSKGQARGTDTQYF.